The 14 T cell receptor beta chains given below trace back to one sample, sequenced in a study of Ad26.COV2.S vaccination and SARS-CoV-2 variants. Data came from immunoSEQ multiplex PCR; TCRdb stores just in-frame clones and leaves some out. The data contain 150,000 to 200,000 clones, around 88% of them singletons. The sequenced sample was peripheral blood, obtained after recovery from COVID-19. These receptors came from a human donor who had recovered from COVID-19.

The CDR3 DNA reads as TGTGCCAGCAGCCCCGACAGGTCTAAGGGTGAGCAGTTCTTC. Translation: CASSPDRSKGEQFF. The V gene is TRBV3-1 (or the pseudogene TRBV3-2), the J gene TRBJ2-1, with D maybe TRBD1 (6 bases). This CDR3 is built from 14 residues. V was clipped by 4 bases and J by 9 bases, with 16 bases between them. Germline V gives CDR1 LGHDT, CDR2 YNNKEL (reference sequence).

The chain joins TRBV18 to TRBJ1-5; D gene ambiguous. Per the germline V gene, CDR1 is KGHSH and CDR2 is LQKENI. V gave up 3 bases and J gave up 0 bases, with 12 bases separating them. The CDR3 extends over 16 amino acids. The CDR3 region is CASSPSEGGSNQPQHF. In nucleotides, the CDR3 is TGTGCCAGCTCACCTAGCGAGGGTGGTAGCAATCAGCCCCAGCATTTT.

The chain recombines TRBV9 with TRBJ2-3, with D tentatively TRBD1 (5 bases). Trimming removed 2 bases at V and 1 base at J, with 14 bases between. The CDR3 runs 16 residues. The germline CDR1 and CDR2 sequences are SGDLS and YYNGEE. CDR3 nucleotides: TGTGCCAGCAGCGTTACGGAAGGGGTTGGCACAGATACGCAGTATTTT. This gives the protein CASSVTEGVGTDTQYF.

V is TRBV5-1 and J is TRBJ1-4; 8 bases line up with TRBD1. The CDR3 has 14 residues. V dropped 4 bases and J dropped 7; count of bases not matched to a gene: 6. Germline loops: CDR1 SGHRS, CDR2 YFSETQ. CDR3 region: CASSPGQGGEKLFF. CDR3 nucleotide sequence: TGCGCCAGCAGCCCCGGACAGGGAGGTGAAAAACTGTTTTTT.

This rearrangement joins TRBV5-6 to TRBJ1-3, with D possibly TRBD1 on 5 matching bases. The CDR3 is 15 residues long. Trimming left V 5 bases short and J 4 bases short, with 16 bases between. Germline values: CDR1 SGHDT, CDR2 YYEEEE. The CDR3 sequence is CASSSSGLWGNTIYF. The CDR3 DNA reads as TGTGCCAGCAGTTCCTCAGGGTTATGGGGAAACACCATATATTTT.

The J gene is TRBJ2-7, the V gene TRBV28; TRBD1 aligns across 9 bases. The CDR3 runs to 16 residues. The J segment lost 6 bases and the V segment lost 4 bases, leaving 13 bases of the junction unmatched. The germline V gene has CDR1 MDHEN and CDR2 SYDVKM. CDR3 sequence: CASSSSLGTGLSEQYF. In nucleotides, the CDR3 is TGTGCCAGCAGTTCCTCCTTAGGGACAGGGTTGAGCGAGCAGTACTTC.

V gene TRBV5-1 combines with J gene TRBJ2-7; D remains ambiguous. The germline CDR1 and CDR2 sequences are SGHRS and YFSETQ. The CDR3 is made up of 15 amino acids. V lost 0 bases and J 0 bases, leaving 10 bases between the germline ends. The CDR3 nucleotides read TGCGCCAGCAGCTTGGTTTCCCAGAGCTCCTACGAGCAGTACTTC. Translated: CASSLVSQSSYEQYF.

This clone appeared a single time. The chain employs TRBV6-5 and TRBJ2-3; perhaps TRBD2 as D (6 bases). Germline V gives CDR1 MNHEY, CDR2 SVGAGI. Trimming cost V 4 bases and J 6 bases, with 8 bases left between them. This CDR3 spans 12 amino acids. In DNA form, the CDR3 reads TGTGCCAGCAGTTCTGGGGGGGATACGCAGTATTTT. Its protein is CASSSGGDTQYF.

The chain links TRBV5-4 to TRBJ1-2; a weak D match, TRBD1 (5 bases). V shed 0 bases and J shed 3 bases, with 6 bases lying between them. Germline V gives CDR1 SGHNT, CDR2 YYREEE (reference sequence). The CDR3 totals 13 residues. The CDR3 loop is CASSLGGDYGYTF. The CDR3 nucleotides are TGTGCCAGCAGCTTGGGAGGGGACTATGGCTACACCTTC.

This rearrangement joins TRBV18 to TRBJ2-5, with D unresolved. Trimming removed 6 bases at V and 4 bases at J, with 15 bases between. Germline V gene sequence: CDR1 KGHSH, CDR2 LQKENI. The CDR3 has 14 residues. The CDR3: CASSYVERRETQYF. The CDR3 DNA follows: TGTGCCAGCTCGTATGTGGAACGTCGAGAGACCCAGTACTTC.

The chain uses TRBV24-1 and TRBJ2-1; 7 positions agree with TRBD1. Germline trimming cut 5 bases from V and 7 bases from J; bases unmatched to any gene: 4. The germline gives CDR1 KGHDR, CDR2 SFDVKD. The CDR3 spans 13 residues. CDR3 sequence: CATSALTGNEQFF. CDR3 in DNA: TGTGCCACCAGTGCTCTGACAGGGAATGAGCAGTTCTTC.

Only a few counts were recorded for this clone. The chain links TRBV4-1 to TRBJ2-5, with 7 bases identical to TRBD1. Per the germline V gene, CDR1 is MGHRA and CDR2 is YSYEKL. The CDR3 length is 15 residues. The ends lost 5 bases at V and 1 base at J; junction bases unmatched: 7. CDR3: CASSGLGGLQETQYF. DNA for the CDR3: TGCGCCAGCAGCGGCCTAGGGGGCCTCCAAGAGACCCAGTACTTC.

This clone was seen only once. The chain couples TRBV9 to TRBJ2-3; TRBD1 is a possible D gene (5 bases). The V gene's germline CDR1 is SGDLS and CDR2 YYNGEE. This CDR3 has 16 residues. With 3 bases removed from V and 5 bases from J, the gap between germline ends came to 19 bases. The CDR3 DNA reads TGTGCCAGCAGCGGACAGTTGGGCAGGAAAATAGATACGCAGTATTTT. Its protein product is CASSGQLGRKIDTQYF.

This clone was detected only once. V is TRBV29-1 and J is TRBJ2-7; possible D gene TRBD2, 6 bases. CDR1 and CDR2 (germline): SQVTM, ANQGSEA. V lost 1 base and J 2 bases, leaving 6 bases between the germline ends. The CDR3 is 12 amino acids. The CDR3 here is CSVEGGAYEQYF. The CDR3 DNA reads TGCAGCGTTGAAGGGGGGGCCTACGAGCAGTACTTC.